The TCR beta chain described here comes from a study of regulatory T cells in long-lasting Graves disease. At the level of the study: Graves' patients, diagnosed recently, had received antithyroid drugs under 3 months.

This clonotype has at least ten counts. Time point specified: newly diagnosed GD, antithyroid drugs for less than 3 months. PBMC-extracted RNA yielded the TCR library. TCR beta libraries were built with iRepertoire HTBI primers and Arm-PCR of CDR3 regions. TCRdb re-called the multiplex PCR reads through MiXCR, storing one row per CDR3 protein. The sample lists more than 450,000 distinct CDR3 sequences; 15% to 20% were seen once. This CDR3 is built from 14 residues. Germline lookup yields CDR1 MNHNS and CDR2 SASEGT. Germline trimming cut 6 bases from V and 5 bases from J; bases unmatched to any gene: 6. The sample was also linked to a second study, of T cells in Graves' hyperthyroidism and ophthalmopathy. That work adds: Patients with uncontrolled infections, other autoimmune diseases, pregnancy or lactation were excluded. RT-PCR in the first round (using the HTBI primer set) targeted the TCR CDR3.

This sequence was found in a middle-aged man with Graves disease. Here the sequenced sample was peripheral blood mononuclear cells (PBMCs), taken at new diagnosis, from a patient treated with antithyroid drugs. V usage is TRBV6-1 and J usage is TRBJ2-5; 10 bases are a match to TRBD1. The CDR3 reads CASRGQGSSETQYF. The DNA for the CDR3 is TGTGCCAGCAGGGGACAGGGGAGTAGTGAGACCCAGTACTTC.